These 12 T cell receptor beta chains were sequenced from one sample in a study of control samples from healthy donors and cancer patients. Produced via immunoSEQ multiplex PCR; TCRdb's table is partial and in-frame only. Seen here are approximately 150,000 clones, under 96% observed once, and the top ten hold over 1%. The specimen sequenced was blood. These receptors originate from a woman aged 25-40 years in good health.

This chain joins TRBV15 and TRBJ2-1, with D maybe TRBD2 (6 bases). CDR1 and CDR2 (germline): LNHNV, YYDKDF (reference sequence). Trimming removed 7 bases at V and 6 bases at J, with 19 bases between. The CDR3 is made up of 15 amino acids. CDR3 coding DNA: TGTGCCACCACCCTACCACCCGTCGGGGGCAATGAGCAGTTCTTC. It encodes CATTLPPVGGNEQFF. Looking up the rest from reference TRBV15 and TRBJ2-1 gives the full variable domain: DAMVIQNPRYQVTQFGKPVTLSCSQTLNHNVMYWYQQKSSQAPKLLFHYYDKDFNNEADTPDNFQSRRPNTSFCFLDIRSPGLGDTAMYLCATTLPPVGGNEQFFGPGTRLTVL.

This clone was counted a single time. The chain carries TRBV6-6 and TRBJ1-1; D gene unclear. The CDR3 extends over 15 amino acids. Germline-derived CDR1 and CDR2 are MNHNY and SVGAGI (reference sequence). Trimming took off 4 bases at V and 10 bases at J, with 22 bases between the two ends. CDR3: CASSSPGKGGPGAFF. The DNA for the CDR3 is TGTGCCAGCAGTTCACCCGGCAAGGGCGGCCCAGGAGCTTTCTTT.

CDR3 protein: CASGTGNIQYF. CDR3 nucleotide sequence: TGTGCCAGTGGTACAGGGAACATTCAGTACTTC. The chain uses TRBV19 and TRBJ2-4, with D possibly TRBD1 on 6 matching bases. The CDR3 is made up of 11 amino acids. In germline, CDR1 is LNHDA, CDR2 SQIVND (reference sequence). V lost 8 bases, J lost 7 bases, and 9 bases lay in between.

This sequence joins TRBV14 and TRBJ2-1, with TRBD1 matching 9 bases. Per germline, CDR1 SGHDN and CDR2 FVKESK. The trim removed 2 bases at V and 8 bases at J, leaving 10 bases unmatched. The CDR3 totals 16 residues. Here the CDR3 DNA reads TGTGCCAGCAGCCAACCGCTTACAGGGGGCACGGATGAGCAGTTCTTC. This sequence encodes CASSQPLTGGTDEQFF.

The CDR3: CASSQITDRPDTQYF. As DNA, the CDR3 is TGTGCCAGCAGTCAAATCACGGACAGGCCTGATACCCAGTACTTC. This chain joins TRBV28 and TRBJ2-5; TRBD1 aligns across 7 bases. The V and J ends lost 5 bases and 8 bases, in that order; junction bases with no gene match: 14. The CDR3 runs 15 residues. Looked up from germline, CDR1 is MDHEN and CDR2 is SYDVKM.

The chain combines TRBV7-9 with TRBJ1-3; no reliable D call. This CDR3 has 17 residues. CDR1 and CDR2 (germline): SEHNR, FQNEAQ (reference sequence). Trimming cost V 4 bases and J 6 bases, with 22 bases left between them. This chain's CDR3 is CASSSPPRHVGENTIYF. The CDR3 DNA reads as TGTGCCAGCAGCTCACCGCCCCGGCACGTCGGCGAAAACACCATATATTTT.

The J gene is TRBJ1-6, the V gene TRBV5-1; D not resolved. Per the germline V gene, CDR1 is SGHRS and CDR2 is YFSETQ. V was clipped by 7 bases and J by 4 bases, with 12 bases between them. The CDR3 has 14 residues. The CDR3 DNA reads TGCGCCAGCCGAGACGAGTTGTATAATTCACCCCTCCACTTT. It is translated as CASRDELYNSPLHF.

The chain couples TRBV19 to TRBJ2-6; D is undetermined. Germline CDR1 reads LNHDA; CDR2 reads SQIVND (reference sequence). This CDR3 is 12 amino acids long. V lost 5 bases, J lost 3 bases, and 2 bases lay in between. The CDR3 DNA sequence: TGTGCCAGTAGTTTTGGGGCCAACGTCCTGACTTTC. Amino acids: CASSFGANVLTF.

The CDR3: CASRPLAGGAPDTQYF. CDR3 nucleotides: TGTGCCAGCAGACCCCTAGCGGGAGGGGCCCCAGATACGCAGTATTTT. The chain is built from TRBV6-4 and TRBJ2-3; TRBD2 aligns across 12 bases. The CDR3 loop spans 16 amino acids. The J segment lost 4 bases and the V segment lost 6 bases, leaving 8 bases of the junction unmatched. Germline CDR1 MRHNA, CDR2 SNTAGT.

The chain links TRBV7-6 to TRBJ2-2; no clear D gene. From germline, CDR1 is SGHVS and CDR2 FNYEAQ. Between the trimmed V and J ends, which lost 3 bases and 3 bases, there was a span of 11 bases. CDR3 length: 15 residues. The CDR3 nucleotides read TGTGCCAGCAGCTTTGTCCCAACCCACACCGGGGAGCTGTTTTTT. Protein product: CASSFVPTHTGELFF.

The V and J genes are TRBV28 and TRBJ1-5; D might be TRBD1 (5 bases). CDR3 length: 17 amino acids. V was pared by 3 bases and J by 7 bases, with 22 bases between. The germline gives CDR1 MDHEN, CDR2 SYDVKM. The CDR3 reads CASSFGWRGPVKQPQHF. Here the CDR3 DNA reads TGTGCCAGCAGTTTTGGGTGGAGGGGCCCTGTCAAGCAGCCCCAGCATTTT.

Only one count was recorded for this clone. The chain employs TRBV5-6 and TRBJ2-7, with 9 bases fitting TRBD1. With 4 bases clipped from V and 6 bases from J, the junction kept 8 bases outside the gene matches. Germline lookup yields CDR1 SGHDT and CDR2 YYEEEE. This CDR3 has 14 amino acids. CDR3 in DNA: TGTGCCAGCAGCCCACAGGGGGCCCAGGGCGAGCAGTACTTC. As protein: CASSPQGAQGEQYF.